This TCR beta chain was identified during a study of Graves' ophthalmopathy and Graves' hyperthyroidism. At the level of the study: If no ophthalmopathy appeared within 18 months of follow-up, hyperthyroidism was termed stable.

With respect to this clonotype: The junction differs from germline at one of its ends, possibly a read error.

Other autoimmune disease, uncontrolled infection, pregnancy and lactation led to exclusion. RNA transcripts provided the template for amplifying TCR beta CDR3 regions. An initial RT-PCR round employing HTBI primers preceded a second-round multiplex PCR. TCRdb re-derived calls from the multiplex PCR reads in MiXCR, one entry per CDR3 protein. The repertoire consists of some 1.1 million distinct CDR3 sequences, with 35% to 40% occurring once and the leading ten covering around 10%. CDR1 is SEHNR and CDR2 is FQNEAQ in the germline V gene (reference sequence). The CDR3 has 15 amino acids. The TCR originated in an adult man with Graves' hyperthyroidism. The gene calls are TRBV7-9 and TRBJ1-4; D gene unclear. Sample: peripheral blood or thyroid tissue (not recorded which). The CDR3 DNA is TGTGCCGGCAGCTCGACACCTTCCACGAATGAAAAACTGTTTTTT. Translation: CAGSSTPSTNEKLFF.